The 9 T cell receptor beta chains below were found in one sample sequenced in a study of post-analysis software for immune sequencing data. Regarding the study as a whole: Roughly five TRBV segments were significantly more frequent in patients than in controls. TRBV5-6, TRBV5-1 and TRBV20-1 were among these segments.

Included in the TCR beta cDNA libraries were unique molecular identifiers. TCRdb processed the PCR reads anew with MiXCR; each CDR3 protein has one entry. This table has hundreds of thousands of distinct CDR3 sequences, less than 35% appearing once. Antigens for these TCRs are unknown. Sequenced material: blood. The receptors come from a girl aged 5-17 years with multiple sclerosis.

This chain joins TRBV20-1 and TRBJ2-7; 7 nucleotides match TRBD1. This CDR3 spans 13 amino acids. V shed 3 bases, J shed 3 bases, and the junction held 5 bases outside the gene matches. Germline lookup yields CDR1 DFQATT and CDR2 SNEGSKA (reference sequence). The DNA for the CDR3 is TGCAGTGCTAGGACAGGGACCCGCTACGAGCAGTACTTC. Translating it yields CSARTGTRYEQYF.

This clonotype was counted once. The chain combines TRBV12-3 or TRBV12-4 with TRBJ2-1, with 10 nucleotides matching TRBD2. The CDR3 consists of 14 residues. After removal of 5 bases from V and 8 bases from J, the junction contained 6 bases not matched to a gene. CDR3 loop: CASSNGLADDEQFF. CDR3 DNA sequence: TGTGCCAGCAGTAATGGACTAGCGGACGATGAGCAGTTCTTC.

As for this clonotype: The junction does not match germline at one end; this may be a read error. This chain uses TRBV3-1 with TRBJ2-7; 9 bases are a match to TRBD2. The CDR3 is 15 amino acids. The germline V gene has CDR1 LGHDT and CDR2 YNNKEL (reference sequence). The CDR3 nucleotides are TGTGCCGGCAGCCTTAGCGGGAGAGGGGCCTACGAGCAGTACTTC. Its protein product is CAGSLSGRGAYEQYF.

The chain employs TRBV6-5 and TRBJ2-7; 8 bases align to TRBD1. V shed 4 bases, J shed 3 bases, and the junction held 8 bases outside the gene matches. This CDR3 comprises 15 residues. CDR1 is MNHEY, CDR2 SVGAGI, per germline. The CDR3 region is CASSCGDRGNYEQYF. DNA of the CDR3: TGTGCCAGCAGTTGCGGAGACAGGGGTAACTACGAGCAGTACTTC.

This clonotype was detected only a few times. The chain employs TRBV5-6 and TRBJ1-4; D remains unclear. There are 15 residues in the CDR3. V lost 0 bases, J lost 6 bases, and 12 bases lay in between. Per germline, CDR1 SGHDT and CDR2 YYEEEE. As DNA, the CDR3 is TGTGCCAGCAGCTTGGAAGAGGGAGTCGATGAAAAACTGTTTTTT. Amino acid sequence: CASSLEEGVDEKLFF.

This clonotype was picked up a small number of times. This rearrangement joins TRBV6-4 to TRBJ1-1; D is unresolved. Trimming cost V 4 bases and J 3 bases, with 12 bases left between them. Germline CDR1 MRHNA, CDR2 SNTAGT. The length of the CDR3 is 14 residues. DNA of the CDR3: TGTGCCAGCAGTGCTCGGCACGGGGACACTGAAGCTTTCTTT. Amino acids: CASSARHGDTEAFF.

This clonotype came up once. This sequence joins TRBV7-8 and TRBJ1-1; 8 positions match TRBD1. This CDR3 comprises 12 residues. CDR1 is SGHVS, CDR2 FQNEAQ, per germline. The junction had 4 bases not matched to a gene; V was cut back by 5 bases and J by 8 bases. CDR3 DNA sequence: TGTGCCAGCAGCGCCAGGACAGGGGAAGCTTTCTTT. Amino acid sequence: CASSARTGEAFF.

V and J are TRBV29-1 and TRBJ1-2; D is unclear. This CDR3 is built from 10 residues. The germline gives CDR1 SQVTM, CDR2 ANQGSEA. The V gene lost 7 bases and the J gene lost 8 bases, with 11 bases spanning the gap. CDR3 sequence (DNA): TGCAGCGACGACCCGGCGGGCTACACCTTC. It encodes CSDDPAGYTF.

This clonotype was seen a few times. The chain has TRBV5-1 and TRBJ2-7; the D is unclear. Trimming stripped 4 bases from V and 5 bases from J, with 19 bases between. Germline V gene data show CDR1 as SGHRS and CDR2 as YFSETQ. This CDR3 region has 15 residues. The CDR3 is CASSLVGWASDEQYF. CDR3 nucleotides: TGCGCCAGCAGCCTCGTAGGGTGGGCCAGCGACGAGCAGTACTTC.